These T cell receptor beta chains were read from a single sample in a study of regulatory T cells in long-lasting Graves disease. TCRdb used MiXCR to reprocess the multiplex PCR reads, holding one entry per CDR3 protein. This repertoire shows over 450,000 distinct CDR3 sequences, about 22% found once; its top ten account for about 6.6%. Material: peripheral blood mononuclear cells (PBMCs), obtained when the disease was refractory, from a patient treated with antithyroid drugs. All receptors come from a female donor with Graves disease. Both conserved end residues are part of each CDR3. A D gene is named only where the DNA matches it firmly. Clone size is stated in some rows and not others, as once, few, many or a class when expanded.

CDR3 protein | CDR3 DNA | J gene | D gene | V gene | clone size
CASSPQVVGGTDTQYF | TGTGCCAGCAGCCCTCAGGTTGTTGGGGGCACAGATACGCAGTATTTT | TRBJ2-3 | NA | TRBV28 | NA
CSARPPAMGQETQYF | TGCAGTGCTAGGCCCCCTGCTATGGGCCAAGAGACCCAGTACTTC | TRBJ2-5 | NA | TRBV20-1 | few
CASSLVGGGRYEQYF | TGTGCCAGCAGTTTAGTTGGGGGGGGAAGGTACGAGCAGTACTTC | TRBJ2-7 | TRBD2 | TRBV12-3/TRBV12-4 | few
CASSERERRSQYF | TGTGCCAGCAGTGAAAGAGAGAGGAGGTCCCAGTACTTC | TRBJ2-5 | NA | TRBV2 | many
CASSLGGLAVGETQYF | TGTGCCAGCAGCTTAGGAGGGCTAGCTGTAGGGGAGACCCAGTACTTC | TRBJ2-5 | NA | TRBV7-9 | NA
CASSLRENTEAFF | TGTGCCAGCAGCCTCAGGGAGAACACTGAAGCTTTCTTT | TRBJ1-1 | NA | TRBV12-3/TRBV12-4 | many
CATSKRGARFSETQYF | TGTGCCACCAGCAAAAGGGGCGCCCGGTTTTCGGAGACCCAGTACTTC | TRBJ2-5 | NA | TRBV15 | few
CASSFDRDSGNTIYF | TGTGCCAGCAGCTTCGACAGGGACTCTGGAAACACCATATATTTT | TRBJ1-3 | TRBD1 | TRBV3-1 | NA
CASSSSGPQEAFF | TGTGCCAGCAGTTCCTCGGGACCCCAAGAAGCTTTCTTT | TRBJ1-1 | NA | TRBV28 | many
CASSSAGGTYEQYF | TGTGCCAGCAGTTCAGCGGGAGGGACCTACGAGCAGTACTTC | TRBJ2-7 | TRBD2 | TRBV28 | many
CASSGGDGTEAFF | TGTGCCAGCTCAGGGGGCGACGGGACTGAAGCTTTCTTT | TRBJ1-1 | TRBD1 | TRBV7-9 | NA